The 17 T cell receptor beta chains listed next were all sequenced from one sample in a study of beta chain features in type 1 diabetes. Investigators reverse transcribed all isolated RNA, so they sequenced expressed TCRB transcripts. TCRdb keeps only in-frame clones here, not all; method: immunoSEQ multiplex PCR. The table lists 810,000 or so clones, roughly 15% of them singletons. The sample comprised naive CD4+ T cells from blood. These receptors all stem from a woman younger than 35 in good health.

The gene calls are TRBV7-9 and TRBJ2-3; D may match TRBD1 or TRBD2 (6 bases each). The V and J ends lost 1 base and 2 bases respectively, with 13 bases between them. The CDR3 contains 16 residues. Per germline, CDR1 SEHNR and CDR2 FQNEAQ (reference sequence). CDR3 sequence reads: CASSLVGASVTDTQYF. The CDR3 DNA follows: TGTGCCAGCAGCTTAGTGGGGGCTAGCGTCACAGATACGCAGTATTTT.

This clone was seen only a few times. The rearrangement uses TRBV11-2 and TRBJ1-1; D is ambiguous. CDR1 SGHAT and CDR2 FQNNGV come from the germline V gene. V lost 5 bases and J 0 bases, leaving 10 bases between the germline ends. The CDR3 runs 14 residues. The CDR3 sequence: CASSLRIVNTEAFF. The CDR3 nucleotides are TGTGCCAGCAGCCTCAGGATCGTGAACACTGAAGCTTTCTTT.

This chain joins TRBV5-6 and TRBJ2-3; no reliable D call. The CDR3 spans 12 residues. The ends were cut back, 1 base at V and 4 bases at J, with 4 bases in the middle. Germline lookup yields CDR1 SGHDT and CDR2 YYEEEE. The CDR3 here is CASSLFADTQYF. As DNA, the CDR3 is TGTGCCAGCAGCTTGTTTGCAGATACGCAGTATTTT.

The chain combines TRBV9 with TRBJ1-2, with D maybe TRBD1 (5 bases). V lost 0 bases to trimming and J lost 8 bases, with 17 bases between them. Germline-derived CDR1 and CDR2 are SGDLS and YYNGEE. The CDR3 length is 15 residues. CDR3 coding DNA: TGTGCCAGCAGCGTAGAGGACACCCGAGCCGGCGGCTACACCTTC. This translates into CASSVEDTRAGGYTF.

V is TRBV15 and J is TRBJ2-1, with 7 nucleotides matching TRBD2. Germline CDR1 reads LNHNV; CDR2 reads YYDKDF (reference sequence). The CDR3 is made up of 14 amino acids. V dropped 4 bases and J dropped 3; count of bases not matched to a gene: 3. The CDR3 DNA reads TGTGCCACCAGCACACTAGCGTTCTACAATGAGCAGTTCTTC. Protein: CATSTLAFYNEQFF.

This clone was counted a few times. V is TRBV10-2 and J is TRBJ2-3, with 11 positions matching TRBD2. The CDR3 length is 14 residues. V shed 9 bases, J shed 2 bases, and the junction held 4 bases outside the gene matches. The germline V gene encodes CDR1 WSHSY and CDR2 SAAADI. The CDR3 sequence is CASSGLADTDTQYF. The CDR3 DNA follows: TGCGCCAGTTCGGGACTAGCGGACACAGATACGCAGTATTTT.

The V gene is TRBV7-2, the J gene TRBJ1-4; D possibly corresponds to TRBD1 (5 bases). CDR1 and CDR2 (germline): SGHTA, FQGNSA. This CDR3 is built from 17 residues. Trimming pared 1 base from V and 0 bases from J, leaving 12 bases between. This CDR3 reads CASSLGRASATNEKLFF. Written as DNA, the CDR3 is TGTGCCAGCAGCTTAGGCAGGGCCTCTGCAACTAATGAAAAACTGTTTTTT.

The rearrangement uses TRBV28 and TRBJ2-1; D gene uncertain. The CDR3 covers 12 residues. Trimming stripped 6 bases from V and 0 bases from J, with 3 bases between. Germline CDR1 and CDR2: MDHEN and SYDVKM. CDR3 DNA sequence: TGTGCCAGCAGCCGCTCCTACAATGAGCAGTTCTTC. This encodes CASSRSYNEQFF.

V is TRBV5-6 and J is TRBJ1-1; 8 bases agree with TRBD1. The CDR3 covers 14 residues. CDR1 SGHDT and CDR2 YYEEEE come from the germline V gene. Trimming removed 0 bases from V and 7 bases from J; junction bases left unmatched: 5. CDR3 sequence: CASSLGTGRDEAFF. The CDR3 DNA reads TGTGCCAGCAGCTTGGGGACAGGGAGGGATGAAGCTTTCTTT.

The rearrangement joins TRBV7-2 to TRBJ2-5; TRBD2 agrees at 14 bases. Germline lookup yields CDR1 SGHTA and CDR2 FQGNSA. The V gene end was trimmed by 5 bases and the J gene end by 5 bases; junction bases not matched to a gene: 10. The CDR3 sequence is 17 residues long. The DNA of the CDR3 is TGTGCCAGCAGCCCCGGACTAGCGGGAGGTAAACGGGAGACCCAGTACTTC. It specifies CASSPGLAGGKRETQYF.

V gene TRBV25-1 combines with J gene TRBJ2-2; 8 nucleotides line up with TRBD1. The ends lost 6 bases at V and 4 bases at J; junction bases unmatched: 10. Germline CDR1 is MGHDK and CDR2 is SYGVNS. The CDR3 runs 16 residues. The CDR3 is CASRAGTGTGTGELFF. The DNA of the CDR3 is TGTGCCAGCAGGGCCGGGACAGGAACGGGCACCGGGGAGCTGTTTTTT.

There are a few counts of this clone. This chain connects TRBV23-1 to TRBJ2-1; no reliable D call. TRBV23-1 is identified as an open reading frame with a role that is uncertain. Trimming left V 3 bases short and J 6 bases short, with 6 bases between. CDR3 length: 12 residues. The CDR3 here is CASSHHGNEQFF. For the CDR3, the DNA is TGCGCCAGCAGTCACCACGGCAATGAGCAGTTCTTC.

Points on this clone: The same CDR3 also results from other DNA sequences found in this sample. The gene calls are TRBV28 and TRBJ2-1; 12 nucleotides line up with TRBD2. J was trimmed by 7 bases and V by 5 bases; bases with no gene match: 6. CDR1 MDHEN and CDR2 SYDVKM come from the germline V gene. The CDR3 is 15 amino acids. The CDR3: CASSPWTSGNNEQFF. The DNA of the CDR3 is TGTGCCAGCAGTCCCTGGACTAGCGGGAATAATGAGCAGTTCTTC.

V gene TRBV7-2 combines with J gene TRBJ2-5, with D uncertain. This CDR3 spans 14 amino acids. The V end lost 1 base, the J end lost 4 bases, and 10 bases lay between the germline ends. Germline assignment: CDR1 SGHTA and CDR2 FQGNSA. CDR3 DNA sequence: TGTGCCAGCAGCTTAGGGCGGCCTCCAGAGACCCAGTACTTC. Its translation is CASSLGRPPETQYF.

This chain connects TRBV10-3 to TRBJ1-2, with 10 bases lining up with TRBD1. Trimming cost V 4 bases and J 8 bases; bases outside gene matches: 13. Germline V gene data show CDR1 as ENHRY and CDR2 as SYGVKD. This CDR3 has 16 amino acids. For the CDR3, the DNA is TGTGCCATCAGTGGGGGACAGGGGTTTGACCCGCGGGGCTACACCTTC. Its translation: CAISGGQGFDPRGYTF.

The genes are TRBV20-1 and TRBJ2-5; D is unresolved. Trimming left V 6 bases short and J 0 bases short, with 5 bases between. The CDR3 is 11 residues long. The germline V gene encodes CDR1 DFQATT and CDR2 SNEGSKA (reference sequence). The CDR3 coding sequence is TGCAGTGCCCAGCACCAAGAGACCCAGTACTTC. It encodes CSAQHQETQYF.

The sample holds a few counts of this clone. CDR3 protein: CASSLMPGWEQYF. DNA for the CDR3: TGTGCCAGCAGCTTAATGCCAGGGTGGGAGCAGTACTTC. The V call is TRBV7-3, the J call TRBJ2-7; D is possibly TRBD1 (5 bases). Deletions cut 1 base from V and 7 bases from J, with 11 bases between. The germline CDR1 and CDR2 sequences are SGHTA and FQGTGA. The CDR3 has 13 amino acids. The full variable domain, its missing parts supplied by reference TRBV7-3 and TRBJ2-7, is GAGVSQTPSNKVTEKGKYVELRCDPISGHTALYWYRQSLGQGPEFLIYFQGTGAADDSGLPNDRFFAVRPEGSVSTLKIQRTERGDSAVYLCASSLMPGWEQYFGPGTRLTVT.